This is a list of T cell receptor beta chains from one sample in a study of shared clonotypes between healthy human individuals. Profiling relied on immunoSEQ multiplex PCR, and the TCRdb table lists in-frame clones only, not all of them. Of millions of clones in the sample, more than 90% were seen once. The specimen sequenced was naive CD4+ T cells sorted from blood. These receptors came from a man younger than 35 in good health. CDR3s include the opening cysteine and the closing phenylalanine or tryptophan. D genes are given only for firm matches. Part of the rows lack a size; the others show once, few, many or a class for expanded clones.

j_gene,abundance,d_gene,v_gene,CDR3nt,CDR3aa
TRBJ1-1,.,.,TRBV29-1,TGCAGCGCCTCCCTTCCGGGGGGTGAAGCTTTCTTT,CSASLPGGEAFF
TRBJ2-3,.,TRBD2,TRBV10-3,TGTGCCATCAGGGGGGTTAGCGGGAGGGATACGCAGTATTTT,CAIRGVSGRDTQYF
TRBJ1-1,.,.,TRBV2,TGTGCCAGCAGTGAAGCAGGTATGAACACTGAAGCTTTCTTT,CASSEAGMNTEAFF
TRBJ2-7,.,TRBD1,TRBV5-5,TGTGCCAGCAGCTCCGGGACAGGGCGGTACGAGCAGTACTTC,CASSSGTGRYEQYF
TRBJ2-2,.,TRBD2,TRBV7-2,TGTGCCAGCAGCCCCCGGATGACTAGCGCTAACACCGGGGAGCTGTTTTTT,CASSPRMTSANTGELFF
TRBJ2-3,.,TRBD2,TRBV4-1,TGCGCCAGCAGCCAGGGACTAGCAGGCACAGATACGCAGTATTTT,CASSQGLAGTDTQYF
TRBJ2-1,.,TRBD1,TRBV9,TGTGCCAGCAGCCCGGACAGGGCCAATGAGCAGTTCTTC,CASSPDRANEQFF
TRBJ2-1,.,TRBD1,TRBV5-1,TGCGCCAGCAGCATACAGGGGGCTCAATACAATGAGCAGTTCTTC,CASSIQGAQYNEQFF
TRBJ2-1,.,.,TRBV5-1,TGCGCCAGCAGCCCGTCGGGGGCGCGTAGCTATGAGCAGTTCTTC,CASSPSGARSYEQFF
TRBJ2-3,.,TRBD1,TRBV5-1,TGCGCCAGCAGTACAGGGGCCCCCACAGATACGCAGTATTTT,CASSTGAPTDTQYF
TRBJ1-1,once,.,TRBV20-1,TGCAGTGCCAGTACAGGGACTGAAGCTTTCTTT,CSASTGTEAFF
TRBJ1-6,.,.,TRBV25-1,TGTGCCAGCAGCGAGCGACACAATAATTCACCCCTCCACTTT,CASSERHNNSPLHF
TRBJ1-4,once,.,TRBV28,TGTGCCAGCGGAGGGGGAGGCGTTGAAAAACTGTTTTTT,CASGGGGVEKLFF
TRBJ2-1,.,.,TRBV7-9,TGTGCCAGCAGCTTATATGTAGAGCAGTTCTTC,CASSLYVEQFF
TRBJ2-1,.,.,TRBV9,TGTGCCAGCAGCGTGGGTTTGGGAGTGGGCCAAGATGAGCAGTTCTTC,CASSVGLGVGQDEQFF
TRBJ2-3,.,.,TRBV5-1,TGCGCCAGCAGCTTAGGGGGGTCCAGGACAAGAACAGGGGATACGCAGTATTTT,CASSLGGSRTRTGDTQYF
TRBJ1-3,.,.,TRBV5-6,TGTGCCAGCAGCTTGGAAAGGGGTGGAAACACCATATATTTT,CASSLERGGNTIYF
TRBJ2-5,once,TRBD1,TRBV7-9,TGTGCCAGCAGCTTAGCGCTTACAGGGGGAGAGACCCAGTACTTC,CASSLALTGGETQYF
TRBJ2-7,.,.,TRBV11-2,TGTGCCAGCAGCTTAGGAGGCTGGGACTCCTACGAGCAGTACTTC,CASSLGGWDSYEQYF
TRBJ2-3,.,.,TRBV29-1,TGCAGTGGGGGAGGCCTTAGCACAGATACGCAGTATTTT,CSGGGLSTDTQYF
TRBJ1-6,once,.,TRBV7-2,TGTGCCAGCAGCAGAACGGGTGGGGCGTCACCCCTCCACTTT,CASSRTGGASPLHF
TRBJ1-4,.,.,TRBV25-1,TGTGCCAGCAGTGAATCCAGGGGCTTGCGTGAAAAACTGTTTTTT,CASSESRGLREKLFF
TRBJ1-6,.,.,TRBV18,TGTGCCAGCTCACCACTGAGAAGTGGGGATTCACCCCTCCACTTT,CASSPLRSGDSPLHF
TRBJ1-1,.,.,TRBV7-6,TGTGCCAGCAGCCCATTTTGGGGGCACACTGAAGCTTTCTTT,CASSPFWGHTEAFF
TRBJ1-5,.,.,TRBV2,TGTGCCAGCAGGGAAACAGGGAGCAATCAGCCCCAGCATTTT,CASRETGSNQPQHF
TRBJ2-2,.,TRBD1,TRBV29-1,TGCAGCGTTTCACCTCAGACAGGGATAGTTAACACCGGGGAGCTGTTTTTT,CSVSPQTGIVNTGELFF
TRBJ2-7,.,.,TRBV5-5,TGTGCCAGCAGCTTGGGCGGGACAGAGCAGTACTTC,CASSLGGTEQYF
TRBJ2-7,.,.,TRBV5-3,TGTGCCAGAAGCCCCGGCCCCCACTTC,CARSPGPHF
TRBJ2-7,.,TRBD2,TRBV5-1,TGCGCCAGCAGCTTTAACGGGGGGTTCGAGCAGTACTTC,CASSFNGGFEQYF
TRBJ2-7,.,TRBD2,TRBV6-1,TGTGCCAGCAGTGGGCAAACTAGCGGGGGGGCCTACGAGCAGTACTTC,CASSGQTSGGAYEQYF
TRBJ1-4,.,.,TRBV5-4,TGTGCCAGCAGCTTGGAACCGAGTGGCAGGGAAGGGGAAAAACTGTTTTTT,CASSLEPSGREGEKLFF
TRBJ2-2,.,TRBD1,TRBV5-1,TGCGCCAGCAGCTTCCGGGACAGGGGCGCCGGGGAGCTGTTTTTT,CASSFRDRGAGELFF
TRBJ1-1,.,TRBD1,TRBV5-4,TGTGCCAGCAGCGCGGGACAGGGCCCTCCTCGGGGCACTGAAGCTTTCTTT,CASSAGQGPPRGTEAFF
TRBJ2-3,once,.,TRBV10-2,TGCGCCAACTCGGGCACAGGTAGCCTTACAGATACGCAGTATTTT,CANSGTGSLTDTQYF
TRBJ2-3,once,.,TRBV23-1,TGCGCCAGCAGCCAAAAAGGGGACACAGATACGCAGTATTTT,CASSQKGDTDTQYF